These T cell receptor beta chains were read from a single sample in a study of OX40 agonist ivuxolimab in advanced cancers. Clones were read by immunoSEQ multiplex PCR, and TCRdb kept only the in-frame ones, dropping some. The profile shows 65,000 to 75,000 clones, about 85% of them singletons. The sample in question was CD4+ or CD8+ T cells sorted from blood, obtained in a trial of the OX40 agonist ivuxolimab. The origin of the receptors is an adult with an advanced solid tumor such as melanoma, head and neck, liver or kidney cancer. Both conserved end residues are trimmed from each CDR3. Size tells how often a clone was seen (once, few, many) or the class of an expanded clone, and some rows leave it out.

clone size: once; J gene: TRBJ2-7; V gene: TRBV29-1; CDR3 protein: SVESSLATLREQY
clone size: few; J gene: TRBJ1-2; V gene: TRBV5-1; CDR3 protein: ASSLGEDYGYT
clone size: -; J gene: TRBJ1-5; V gene: TRBV6-5; CDR3 protein: ASRVTDNQPQH
clone size: few; J gene: TRBJ1-6; V gene: TRBV30; CDR3 protein: AWSPPRGALH
clone size: -; J gene: TRBJ2-5; V gene: TRBV5-1; CDR3 protein: ASSLQGGQETQY
clone size: few; J gene: TRBJ1-1; V gene: TRBV29-1; CDR3 protein: SVEKGNTEAF
clone size: -; J gene: TRBJ2-7; V gene: TRBV28; CDR3 protein: ASSLGGSATYEQY
clone size: -; J gene: TRBJ2-7; V gene: TRBV27; CDR3 protein: ASSSPGQGVSEQY
clone size: -; J gene: TRBJ2-2; V gene: TRBV5-1; CDR3 protein: ASSVESPGELF
clone size: -; J gene: TRBJ2-7; V gene: TRBV19; CDR3 protein: ASSIQAGSDEQY